This T cell receptor beta chain was sequenced for a study of cytomegalovirus exposure and HLA in healthy donors. The CDR3 is made up of 12 amino acids. Germline CDR1 reads SQVTM; CDR2 reads ANQGSEA. Trimming pared 4 bases from V and 1 base from J, leaving 7 bases between. A multiplex PCR was run with 60 Vbeta primers and 13 Jbeta primers. Sequenced by immunoSEQ multiplex PCR; TCRdb stores in-frame clones only, minus some. Altogether about 82,000 clones are present, roughly 84% being singletons, with the ten largest covering approximately 17%. The TCR sequence derives from a man in his sixties or seventies in good health and CMV-seropositive. Sequenced sample: PBMCs. The chain employs TRBV29-1 and TRBJ1-1; D is undetermined. DNA for the CDR3: TGCAGCGTTGGTAGTTCGAACACTGAAGCTTTCTTT. Residues: CSVGSSNTEAFF.